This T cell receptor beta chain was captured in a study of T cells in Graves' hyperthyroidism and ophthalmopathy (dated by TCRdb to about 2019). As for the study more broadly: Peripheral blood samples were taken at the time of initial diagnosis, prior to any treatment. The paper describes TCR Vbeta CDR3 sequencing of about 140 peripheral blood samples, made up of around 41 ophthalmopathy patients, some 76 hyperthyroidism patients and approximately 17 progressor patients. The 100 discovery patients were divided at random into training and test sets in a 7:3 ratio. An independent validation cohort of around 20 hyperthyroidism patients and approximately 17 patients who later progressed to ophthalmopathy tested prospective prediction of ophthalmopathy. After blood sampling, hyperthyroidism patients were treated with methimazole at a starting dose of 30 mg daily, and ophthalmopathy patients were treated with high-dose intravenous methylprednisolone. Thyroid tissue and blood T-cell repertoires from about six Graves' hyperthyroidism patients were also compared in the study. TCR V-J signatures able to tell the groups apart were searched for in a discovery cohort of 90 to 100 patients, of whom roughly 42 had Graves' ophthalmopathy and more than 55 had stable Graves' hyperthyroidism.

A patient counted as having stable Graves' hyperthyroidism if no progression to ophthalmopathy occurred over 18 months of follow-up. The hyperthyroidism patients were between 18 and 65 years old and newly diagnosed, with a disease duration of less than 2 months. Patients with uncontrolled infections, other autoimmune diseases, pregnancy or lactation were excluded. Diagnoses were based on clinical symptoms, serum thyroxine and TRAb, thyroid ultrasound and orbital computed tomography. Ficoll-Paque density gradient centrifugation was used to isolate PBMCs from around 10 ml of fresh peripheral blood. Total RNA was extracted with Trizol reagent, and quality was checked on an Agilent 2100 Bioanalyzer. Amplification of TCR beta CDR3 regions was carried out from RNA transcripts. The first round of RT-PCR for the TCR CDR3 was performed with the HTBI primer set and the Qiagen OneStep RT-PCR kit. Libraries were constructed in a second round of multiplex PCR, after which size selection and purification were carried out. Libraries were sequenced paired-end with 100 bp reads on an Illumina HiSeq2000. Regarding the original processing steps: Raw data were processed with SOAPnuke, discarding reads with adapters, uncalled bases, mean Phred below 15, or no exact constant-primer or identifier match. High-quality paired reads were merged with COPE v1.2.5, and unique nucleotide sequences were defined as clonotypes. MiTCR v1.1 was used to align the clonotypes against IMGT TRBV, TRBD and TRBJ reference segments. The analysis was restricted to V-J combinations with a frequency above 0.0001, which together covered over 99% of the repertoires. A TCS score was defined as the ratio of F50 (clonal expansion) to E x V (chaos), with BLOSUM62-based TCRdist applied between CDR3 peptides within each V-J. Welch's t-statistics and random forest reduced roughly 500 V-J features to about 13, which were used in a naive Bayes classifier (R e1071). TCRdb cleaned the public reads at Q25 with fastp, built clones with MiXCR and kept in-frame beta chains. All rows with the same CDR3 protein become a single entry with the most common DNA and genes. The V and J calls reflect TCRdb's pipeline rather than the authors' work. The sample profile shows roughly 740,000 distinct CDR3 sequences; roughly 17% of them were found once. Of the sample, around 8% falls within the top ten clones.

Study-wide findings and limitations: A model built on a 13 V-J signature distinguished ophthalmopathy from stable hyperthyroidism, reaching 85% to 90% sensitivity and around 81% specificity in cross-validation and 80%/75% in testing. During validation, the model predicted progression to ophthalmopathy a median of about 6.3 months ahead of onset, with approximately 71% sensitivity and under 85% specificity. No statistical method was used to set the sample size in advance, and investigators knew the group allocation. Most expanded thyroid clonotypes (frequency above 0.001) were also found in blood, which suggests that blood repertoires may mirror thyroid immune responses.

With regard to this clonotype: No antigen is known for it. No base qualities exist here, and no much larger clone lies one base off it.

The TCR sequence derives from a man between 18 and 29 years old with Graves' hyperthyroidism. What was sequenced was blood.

The CDR3 is CASSPGSLVGEKLFF. DNA sequence: TGTGCCAGCAGCCCGGGGAGTTTAGTTGGGGAAAAACTGTTTTTT. This sequence uses TRBV9 and TRBJ1-4, with the D gene not confidently named. The junction shows trimming of 4 bases on V and 8 bases on J, plus 18 bases between the germline ends. CDR1 and CDR2 are read off the germline V gene as SGDLS and YYNGEE. Including the terminal cysteine and phenylalanine, the CDR3 comprises 15 residues. This entry keeps only the CDR3 DNA: 45 bases, framed from base 1.